These T cell receptor beta chains were read from a single sample in a study of shared clonotypes between healthy human individuals. Profiling relied on immunoSEQ multiplex PCR, and the TCRdb table lists in-frame clones only, not all of them. The repertoire holds about 2.1 million clones, with just under 95% as singletons. The sample consisted of naive CD8+ T cells from PBMCs. The receptors stem from a man younger than 35 in good health. Some clones in this sample may be carry-over from other donors' samples. Both conserved end residues are part of each CDR3. D genes are given only for firm matches. Only part of the rows carry a size: once, few, many, or a class if the clone is expanded.

D	V	J	size	DNA	CDR3
NA	TRBV19	TRBJ1-5	NA	TGTGCCACCTCACCTTTTGGGGTAGAGGGCAATCAGCCCCAGCATTTT	CATSPFGVEGNQPQHF
NA	TRBV29-1	TRBJ1-2	NA	TGCAGCGTTGTATCAGGCGGGGGTGGCTACACCTTC	CSVVSGGGGYTF
TRBD2	TRBV5-1	TRBJ2-2	NA	TGCGCCAGCAGCTTGGGACTAGCGGGAGGAAGGAACACCGGGGAGCTGTTTTTT	CASSLGLAGGRNTGELFF
NA	TRBV19	TRBJ2-7	few	TGTGCCAGTAGTATCGGCTACGAGCAGTACTTC	CASSIGYEQYF
NA	TRBV6-5	TRBJ2-7	NA	TGTGCCAGCAGTTACTTGGCAGGGTGGCGGGACGAGCAGTACTTC	CASSYLAGWRDEQYF
NA	TRBV28	TRBJ2-2	NA	TGTGCCAGCAGTTTACGCGGGACCTTTCAACCTAACACCGGGGAGCTGTTTTTT	CASSLRGTFQPNTGELFF
NA	TRBV27	TRBJ2-1	NA	TGTGCCAGCAGTCAGTTCCCCGGGGCCCCGGTGGGTGAGCAGTTCTTC	CASSQFPGAPVGEQFF
TRBD1	TRBV7-9	TRBJ1-5	NA	TGTGCCAGCAGCCCCGACAGGGGACAGGGCAATCAGCCCCAGCATTTT	CASSPDRGQGNQPQHF
TRBD2	TRBV5-5	TRBJ2-7	NA	TGTGCCAGCAGCTTGGTGTTAGCGGGGGCCTACGAGCAGTACTTC	CASSLVLAGAYEQYF
TRBD2	TRBV15	TRBJ2-1	NA	TGTGCCACCAGCAGAGATTGGGAAGCGGGAAGGGAGTACAATGAGCAGTTCTTC	CATSRDWEAGREYNEQFF
NA	TRBV19	TRBJ2-1	NA	TGTGCCAGTAGTATATCTCCCCGCTCCTACAATGAGCAGTTCTTC	CASSISPRSYNEQFF
NA	TRBV28	TRBJ1-5	few	TGTGCCAGCAGGTCGGACAGCCTGGGCAATCAGCCCCAGCATTTT	CASRSDSLGNQPQHF
NA	TRBV6-4	TRBJ1-2	NA	TGTGCCAGCAGTGACTCACGGGGTCACTATGGCTACACCTTC	CASSDSRGHYGYTF
NA	TRBV4-1	TRBJ1-1	NA	TGCGCCAGCAGCCAAGATCGCTCGGGGGGAGCTTTCTTT	CASSQDRSGGAFF
TRBD1	TRBV14	TRBJ2-1	NA	TGTGCCAGCAGCCAATCTCAGGGGGCCTCCTACAATGAGCAGTTCTTC	CASSQSQGASYNEQFF
NA	TRBV4-1	TRBJ2-1	NA	TGCGCCAGCAGCCAAGGGGGCGGTAGCTCCTACAATGAGCAGTTCTTC	CASSQGGGSSYNEQFF
TRBD1	TRBV27	TRBJ1-1	NA	TGTGCCAGCAGTACCCGGACAGGGGGCACTGAAGCTTTCTTT	CASSTRTGGTEAFF
NA	TRBV15	TRBJ2-7	NA	TGTGCCACCAGCAAAAAGGGGCTAGCGAGGCACGAGCAGTACTTC	CATSKKGLARHEQYF
NA	TRBV7-3	TRBJ2-2	NA	TGTGCCAGCAGCTTAGTGGGCGGGGAGCTGTTTTTT	CASSLVGGELFF
NA	TRBV19	TRBJ1-2	NA	TGTGCCAGTAGCGCGCTCCGGGACAACAACTATGGCTACACCTTC	CASSALRDNNYGYTF
NA	TRBV15	TRBJ2-2	NA	TGTGCCACCAGCATGGGTTCGACCTCCGGGGAGCTGTTTTTT	CATSMGSTSGELFF
NA	TRBV30	TRBJ2-7	NA	TGTGCCTGGAGTGTGGCAGTAGAGCAGTACTTC	CAWSVAVEQYF
TRBD2	TRBV5-6	TRBJ2-1	NA	TGTGCCAGCACCAATAGCGGGAGGGCCTACGGTGAGCAGTTCTTC	CASTNSGRAYGEQFF